This passage covers 14 T cell receptor beta chains from one sample sequenced in a study of T cells in Graves' hyperthyroidism and ophthalmopathy. Amplification of TCR beta CDR3 regions was performed using RNA transcripts as template. In the first-round RT-PCR of the TCR CDR3, the HTBI primer set was used. A single record per CDR3 protein comes from TCRdb applying MiXCR to the multiplex PCR reads. In the table there are fewer than 350,000 distinct CDR3 sequences, 15% to 20% of which are singletons. The sequencing sample was made of blood. These receptor sequences come from a woman aged 40 to 50 with Graves' ophthalmopathy.

The chain recombines TRBV9 with TRBJ1-5; D gene ambiguous. V was pared by 8 bases and J by 7 bases, with 7 bases between. Germline V gene data show CDR1 as SGDLS and CDR2 as YYNGEE. This CDR3 is 10 amino acids long. This chain's CDR3 is CARKEQPQHF. CDR3 coding DNA: TGTGCCAGGAAGGAACAGCCCCAGCATTTT.

This clonotype has more than one count but fewer than ten. The V call is TRBV4-1, the J call TRBJ2-7; 8 nucleotides agree with TRBD2. The CDR3 has 15 residues. CDR1 MGHRA and CDR2 YSYEKL come from the germline V gene. Germline trimming cut 4 bases from V and 4 bases from J; bases unmatched to any gene: 9. The CDR3 spells CASSRGTSTGYEQYF. CDR3 bases: TGCGCCAGCAGCCGAGGGACTAGTACTGGATACGAGCAGTACTTC.

This clonotype was seen at least ten times. The chain links TRBV6-5 to TRBJ2-7; 13 bases are a match to TRBD2. Germline V CDR1 and CDR2: MNHEY, SVGAGI. The length of the CDR3 is 17 residues. With V trimmed by 9 bases and J by 0 bases, 11 bases remained unmatched. The CDR3 DNA follows: TGTGCCAGTTCCACATCCGGGACTAGCGGGGACTCCTACGAGCAGTACTTC. Translating gives CASSTSGTSGDSYEQYF.

This clonotype appeared many times. The J gene is TRBJ2-7, the V gene TRBV20-1, with 8 bases fitting TRBD1. Per germline, CDR1 DFQATT and CDR2 SNEGSKA (reference sequence). V lost 0 bases, J lost 8 bases, and 9 bases stayed unmatched. The CDR3 sequence is 14 residues long. CDR3 sequence: CSARELTGADKQYF. DNA for the CDR3: TGCAGTGCTAGAGAACTGACAGGGGCCGACAAGCAGTACTTC.

This chain uses TRBV20-1 with TRBJ2-5; possibly TRBD2 for D (7 bases). In germline, CDR1 is DFQATT, CDR2 SNEGSKA (reference sequence). Trimming stripped 3 bases from V and 1 base from J, with 12 bases between. The CDR3 contains 14 residues. CDR3 nucleotides: TGCAGTGCTAGCGGGGGGCCAATCCAAGAGACCCAGTACTTC. Its translation is CSASGGPIQETQYF.

This clonotype was detected ten times or more. The CDR3 bases are TGTGCCAGCATCGCGGAGTTCACCGGGGAGCTGTTTTTT. Its translation: CASIAEFTGELFF. The genes are TRBV2 and TRBJ2-2, with D hard to call. Trimming stripped 7 bases from V and 4 bases from J, with 10 bases between. This CDR3 has 13 residues. The germline CDR1 and CDR2 sequences are SNHLY and FYNNEI.

V and J are TRBV6-1 and TRBJ1-1; a possible D gene is TRBD1 (6 bases). The CDR3 runs to 14 residues. Germline assignment: CDR1 MNHNS and CDR2 SASEGT. Trimming shortened V by 7 bases and J by 5 bases, and 17 bases separated the two germline ends. CDR3 region: CASTRGEVRTEAFF. CDR3 coding DNA: TGTGCCAGCACTAGGGGGGAGGTAAGGACTGAAGCTTTCTTT.

In nucleotides, the CDR3 is TGTGCCAGCGAGGGCTGGCAGGTGGTGTTCTACGAGCAGTACTTC. It encodes CASEGWQVVFYEQYF. The rearrangement joins TRBV6-1 to TRBJ2-7, with D maybe TRBD2 (5 bases). Trimming removed 8 bases at V and 3 bases at J, with 20 bases between. Germline V gene data show CDR1 as MNHNS and CDR2 as SASEGT. This CDR3 region has 15 residues.

This sequence joins TRBV4-3 and TRBJ1-3; perhaps TRBD1 as D (5 bases). The V gene lost 5 bases and the J gene lost 1 base, with 12 bases spanning the gap. CDR1 and CDR2 from the germline V gene are LGHNA and YSLEER. CDR3 length equals 15 residues. The CDR3 reads CASSSRVGSGNTIYF. As DNA, the CDR3 is TGCGCCAGCAGCTCCAGGGTTGGTTCTGGAAACACCATATATTTT.

This clonotype showed up many times. V gene TRBV6-1 combines with J gene TRBJ1-2, with 7 bases lining up with TRBD1. This CDR3 is built from 15 residues. V trimming: 7 bases; J trimming: 6 bases; junction bases outside the gene matches: 14. Germline V lookup: CDR1 MNHNS, CDR2 SASEGT. The CDR3 loop reads CASTEGRGPFHGYTF. The CDR3 DNA follows: TGTGCCAGCACCGAGGGGAGGGGGCCGTTCCATGGCTACACCTTC.

At least ten counts were recorded for this clonotype. The chain employs TRBV6-2 or TRBV6-3 and TRBJ1-2; D is uncertain. Trimming took 10 bases from V and 3 from J, leaving 21 bases between them. Germline CDR1 is MNHEY and CDR2 is SVGEGT. CDR3 length: 15 amino acids. The CDR3 sequence is CATQEPGVVDYGYTF. CDR3 nucleotide sequence: TGTGCCACCCAAGAACCCGGGGTTGTGGACTATGGCTACACCTTC.

Regarding this clonotype: One end of the junction does not line up with germline, which may come from a read error. DNA for the CDR3: TGTGCCATCAGTGAGGACGGGTCGGCTTCCTTT. Its translation is CAISEDGSASF. The chain has TRBV6-2 or TRBV6-3 and TRBJ1-1; no definite D call. This CDR3 comprises 11 residues. Germline V lookup: CDR1 MNHEY, CDR2 SVGEGT.

This clonotype was detected many times. V is TRBV9 and J is TRBJ1-5; tentatively, D is TRBD1 (6 bases). V was pared by 4 bases and J by 6 bases, with 20 bases between. The germline V gene encodes CDR1 SGDLS and CDR2 YYNGEE. The CDR3 extends over 16 amino acids. Here the CDR3 reads CASSPRDTLQGQPQHF. The CDR3 DNA sequence: TGTGCCAGCAGCCCCCGGGACACCTTACAGGGTCAGCCCCAGCATTTT.

This clonotype appeared a single time. The V and J genes are TRBV12-3 or TRBV12-4 and TRBJ2-7; D remains unclear. The length of the CDR3 is 14 residues. The ends were cut back, 10 bases at V and 1 base at J, with 17 bases in the middle. The CDR3 sequence is CATRLDNLSYEQYF. The CDR3 coding sequence is TGTGCCACACGTTTGGATAACTTATCCTACGAGCAGTACTTC.